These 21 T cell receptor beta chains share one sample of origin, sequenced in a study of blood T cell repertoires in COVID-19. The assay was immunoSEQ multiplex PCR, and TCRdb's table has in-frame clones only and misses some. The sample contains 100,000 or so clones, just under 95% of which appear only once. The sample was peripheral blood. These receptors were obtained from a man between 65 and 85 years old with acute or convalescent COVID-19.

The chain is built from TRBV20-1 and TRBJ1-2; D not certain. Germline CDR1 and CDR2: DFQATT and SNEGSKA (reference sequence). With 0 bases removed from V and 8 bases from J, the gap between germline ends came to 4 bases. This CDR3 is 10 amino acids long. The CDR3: CSARDGGYTF. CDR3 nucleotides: TGCAGTGCTAGAGACGGGGGCTACACCTTC.

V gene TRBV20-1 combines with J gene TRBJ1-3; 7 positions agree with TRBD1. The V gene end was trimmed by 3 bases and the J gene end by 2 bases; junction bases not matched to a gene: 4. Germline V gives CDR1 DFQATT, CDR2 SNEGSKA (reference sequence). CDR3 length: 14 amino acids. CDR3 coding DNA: TGCAGTGCTAGTCAGGGGGAGGCTGGAAACACCATATATTTT. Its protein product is CSASQGEAGNTIYF.

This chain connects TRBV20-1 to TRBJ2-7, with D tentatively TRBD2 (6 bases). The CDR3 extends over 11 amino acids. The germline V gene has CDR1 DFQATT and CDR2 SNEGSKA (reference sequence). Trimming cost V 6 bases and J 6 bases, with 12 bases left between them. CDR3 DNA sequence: TGCAGTGCCGGACTATTCAGCGAGCAGTACTTC. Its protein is CSAGLFSEQYF.

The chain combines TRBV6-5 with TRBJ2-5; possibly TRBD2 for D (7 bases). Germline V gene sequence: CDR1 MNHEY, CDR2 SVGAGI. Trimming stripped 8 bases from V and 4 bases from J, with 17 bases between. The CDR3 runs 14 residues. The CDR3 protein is CASWPNGGRETQYF. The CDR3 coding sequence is TGTGCCAGCTGGCCGAACGGGGGGCGAGAGACCCAGTACTTC.

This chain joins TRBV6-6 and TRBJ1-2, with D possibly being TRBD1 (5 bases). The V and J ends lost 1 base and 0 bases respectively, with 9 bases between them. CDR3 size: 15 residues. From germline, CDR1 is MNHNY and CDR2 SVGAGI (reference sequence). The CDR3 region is CASSYLLRANYGYTF. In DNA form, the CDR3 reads TGTGCCAGCAGTTACTTACTCAGGGCTAACTATGGCTACACCTTC.

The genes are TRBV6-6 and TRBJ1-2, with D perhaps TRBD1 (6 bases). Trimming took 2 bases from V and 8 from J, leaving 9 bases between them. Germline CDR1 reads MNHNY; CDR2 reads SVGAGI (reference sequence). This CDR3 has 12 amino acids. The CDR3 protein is CASSYGQTGYTF. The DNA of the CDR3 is TGTGCCAGCAGTTACGGACAGACGGGCTACACCTTC.

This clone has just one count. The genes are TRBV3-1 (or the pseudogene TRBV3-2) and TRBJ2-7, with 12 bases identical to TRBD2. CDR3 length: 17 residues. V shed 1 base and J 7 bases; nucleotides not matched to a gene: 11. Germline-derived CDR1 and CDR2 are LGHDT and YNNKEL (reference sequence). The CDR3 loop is CASSQGFLAGGPEEQYF. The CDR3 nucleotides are TGTGCCAGCAGCCAAGGGTTCCTAGCGGGGGGGCCAGAGGAGCAGTACTTC.

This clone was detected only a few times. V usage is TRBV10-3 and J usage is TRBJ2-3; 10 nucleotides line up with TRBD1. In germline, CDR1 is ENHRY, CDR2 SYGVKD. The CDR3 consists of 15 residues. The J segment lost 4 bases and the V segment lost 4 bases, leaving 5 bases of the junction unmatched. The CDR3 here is CAISAPGTGADTQYF. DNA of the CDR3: TGTGCCATCAGTGCGCCCGGGACAGGGGCAGATACGCAGTATTTT.

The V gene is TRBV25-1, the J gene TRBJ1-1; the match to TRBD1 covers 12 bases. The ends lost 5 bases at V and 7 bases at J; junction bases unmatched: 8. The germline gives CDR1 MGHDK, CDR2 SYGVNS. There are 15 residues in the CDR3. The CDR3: CASSRSGQGAREAFF. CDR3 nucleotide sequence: TGTGCCAGCAGTAGATCGGGACAGGGGGCGCGTGAAGCTTTCTTT.

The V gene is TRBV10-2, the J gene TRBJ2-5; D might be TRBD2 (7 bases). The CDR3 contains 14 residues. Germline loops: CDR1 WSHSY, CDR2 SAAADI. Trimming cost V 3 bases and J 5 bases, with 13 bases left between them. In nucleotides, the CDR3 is TGCGCCAGCAGTGATGGTAGGGGGGGGGAGACCCAGTACTTC. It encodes CASSDGRGGETQYF.

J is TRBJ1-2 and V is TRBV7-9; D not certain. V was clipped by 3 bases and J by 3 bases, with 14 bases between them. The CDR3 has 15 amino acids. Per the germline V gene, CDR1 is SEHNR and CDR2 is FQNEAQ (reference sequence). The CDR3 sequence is CASSFGGREDYGYTF. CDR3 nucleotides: TGTGCCAGCAGCTTTGGAGGAAGGGAGGACTATGGCTACACCTTC.

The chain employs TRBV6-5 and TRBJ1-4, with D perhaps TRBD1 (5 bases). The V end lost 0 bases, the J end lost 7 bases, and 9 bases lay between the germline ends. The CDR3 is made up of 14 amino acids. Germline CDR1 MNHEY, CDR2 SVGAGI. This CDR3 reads CASSYSGGSEKLFF. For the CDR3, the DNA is TGTGCCAGCAGTTACTCGGGGGGGAGTGAAAAACTGTTTTTT.

CDR3 sequence reads: CAARTGRNQPQHF. The CDR3 coding sequence is TGTGCCGCCCGGACAGGGCGCAATCAGCCCCAGCATTTT. V usage is TRBV19 and J usage is TRBJ1-5; 8 nucleotides agree with TRBD1. The germline gives CDR1 LNHDA, CDR2 SQIVND (reference sequence). This CDR3 has 13 residues. Trimming cost V 11 bases and J 2 bases; bases outside gene matches: 5.

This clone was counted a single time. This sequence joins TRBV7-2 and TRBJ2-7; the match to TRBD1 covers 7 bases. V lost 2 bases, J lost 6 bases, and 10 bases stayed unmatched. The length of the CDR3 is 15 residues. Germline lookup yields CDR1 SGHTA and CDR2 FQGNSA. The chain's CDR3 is CASSLRPDRVSEQYF. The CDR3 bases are TGTGCCAGCAGCTTAAGGCCCGACAGGGTGAGCGAGCAGTACTTC. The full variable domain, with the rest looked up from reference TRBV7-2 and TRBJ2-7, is GAGVSQSPSNKVTEKGKDVELRCDPISGHTALYWYRQSLGQGLEFLIYFQGNSAPDKSGLPSDRFSAERTGGSVSTLTIQRTQQEDSAVYLCASSLRPDRVSEQYFGPGTRLTVT.

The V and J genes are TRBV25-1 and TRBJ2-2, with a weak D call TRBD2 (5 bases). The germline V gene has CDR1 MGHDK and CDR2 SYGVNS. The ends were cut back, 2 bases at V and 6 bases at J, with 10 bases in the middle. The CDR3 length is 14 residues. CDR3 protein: CASSEGAAAGELFF. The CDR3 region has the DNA TGTGCCAGCAGTGAAGGAGCGGCTGCCGGGGAGCTGTTTTTT.

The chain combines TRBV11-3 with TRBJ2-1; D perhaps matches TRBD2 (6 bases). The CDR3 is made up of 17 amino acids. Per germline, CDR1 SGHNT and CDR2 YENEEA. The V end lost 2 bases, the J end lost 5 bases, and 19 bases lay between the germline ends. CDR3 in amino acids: CASSLMTRGGLNNEQFF. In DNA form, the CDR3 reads TGTGCCAGCAGCTTAATGACTAGAGGAGGTTTAAACAATGAGCAGTTCTTC.

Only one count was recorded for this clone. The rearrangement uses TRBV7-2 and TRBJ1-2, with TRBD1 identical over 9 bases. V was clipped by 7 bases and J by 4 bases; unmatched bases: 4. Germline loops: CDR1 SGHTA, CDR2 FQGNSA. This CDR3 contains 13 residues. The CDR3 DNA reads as TGTGCCAGCACCACGACAGGGGGCTATGGCTACACCTTC. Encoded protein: CASTTTGGYGYTF. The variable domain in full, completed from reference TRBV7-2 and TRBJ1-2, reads GAGVSQSPSNKVTEKGKDVELRCDPISGHTALYWYRQSLGQGLEFLIYFQGNSAPDKSGLPSDRFSAERTGGSVSTLTIQRTQQEDSAVYLCASTTTGGYGYTFGSGTRLTVV.

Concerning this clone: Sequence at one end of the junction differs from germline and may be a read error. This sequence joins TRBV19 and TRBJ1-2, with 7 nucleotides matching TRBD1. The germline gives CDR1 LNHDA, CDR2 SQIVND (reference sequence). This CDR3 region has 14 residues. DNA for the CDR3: TGTGCCAGTAGTCAACAGGGGATAGACTATGGCTACGCCTTC. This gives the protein CASSQQGIDYGYAF.

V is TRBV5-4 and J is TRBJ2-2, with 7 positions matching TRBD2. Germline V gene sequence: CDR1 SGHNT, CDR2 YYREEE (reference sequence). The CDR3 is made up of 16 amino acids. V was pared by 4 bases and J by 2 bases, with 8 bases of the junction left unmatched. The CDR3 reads CASSLRTSGNTGELFF. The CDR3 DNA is TGTGCCAGCAGCCTGAGGACTAGTGGAAACACCGGGGAGCTGTTTTTT. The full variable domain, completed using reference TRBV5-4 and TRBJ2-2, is ETGVTQSPTHLIKTRGQQVTLRCSSQSGHNTVSWYQQALGQGPQFIFQYYREEENGRGNFPPRFSGLQFPNYSSELNVNALELDDSALYLCASSLRTSGNTGELFFGEGSRLTVL.

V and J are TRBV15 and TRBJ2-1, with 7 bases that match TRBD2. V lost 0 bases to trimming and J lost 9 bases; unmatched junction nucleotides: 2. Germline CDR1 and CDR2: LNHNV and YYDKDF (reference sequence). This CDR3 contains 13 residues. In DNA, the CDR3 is TGTGCCACCAGCAGAGATGCTAGCGGTGAGCAGTTCTTC. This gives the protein CATSRDASGEQFF.

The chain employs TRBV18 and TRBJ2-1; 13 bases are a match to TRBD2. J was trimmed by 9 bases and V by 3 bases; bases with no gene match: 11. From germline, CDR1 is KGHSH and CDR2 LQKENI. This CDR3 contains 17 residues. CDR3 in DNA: TGTGCCAGCTCACCCCTGACTAGCGGGGGGTCTCACGGTGAGCAGTTCTTC. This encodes CASSPLTSGGSHGEQFF.